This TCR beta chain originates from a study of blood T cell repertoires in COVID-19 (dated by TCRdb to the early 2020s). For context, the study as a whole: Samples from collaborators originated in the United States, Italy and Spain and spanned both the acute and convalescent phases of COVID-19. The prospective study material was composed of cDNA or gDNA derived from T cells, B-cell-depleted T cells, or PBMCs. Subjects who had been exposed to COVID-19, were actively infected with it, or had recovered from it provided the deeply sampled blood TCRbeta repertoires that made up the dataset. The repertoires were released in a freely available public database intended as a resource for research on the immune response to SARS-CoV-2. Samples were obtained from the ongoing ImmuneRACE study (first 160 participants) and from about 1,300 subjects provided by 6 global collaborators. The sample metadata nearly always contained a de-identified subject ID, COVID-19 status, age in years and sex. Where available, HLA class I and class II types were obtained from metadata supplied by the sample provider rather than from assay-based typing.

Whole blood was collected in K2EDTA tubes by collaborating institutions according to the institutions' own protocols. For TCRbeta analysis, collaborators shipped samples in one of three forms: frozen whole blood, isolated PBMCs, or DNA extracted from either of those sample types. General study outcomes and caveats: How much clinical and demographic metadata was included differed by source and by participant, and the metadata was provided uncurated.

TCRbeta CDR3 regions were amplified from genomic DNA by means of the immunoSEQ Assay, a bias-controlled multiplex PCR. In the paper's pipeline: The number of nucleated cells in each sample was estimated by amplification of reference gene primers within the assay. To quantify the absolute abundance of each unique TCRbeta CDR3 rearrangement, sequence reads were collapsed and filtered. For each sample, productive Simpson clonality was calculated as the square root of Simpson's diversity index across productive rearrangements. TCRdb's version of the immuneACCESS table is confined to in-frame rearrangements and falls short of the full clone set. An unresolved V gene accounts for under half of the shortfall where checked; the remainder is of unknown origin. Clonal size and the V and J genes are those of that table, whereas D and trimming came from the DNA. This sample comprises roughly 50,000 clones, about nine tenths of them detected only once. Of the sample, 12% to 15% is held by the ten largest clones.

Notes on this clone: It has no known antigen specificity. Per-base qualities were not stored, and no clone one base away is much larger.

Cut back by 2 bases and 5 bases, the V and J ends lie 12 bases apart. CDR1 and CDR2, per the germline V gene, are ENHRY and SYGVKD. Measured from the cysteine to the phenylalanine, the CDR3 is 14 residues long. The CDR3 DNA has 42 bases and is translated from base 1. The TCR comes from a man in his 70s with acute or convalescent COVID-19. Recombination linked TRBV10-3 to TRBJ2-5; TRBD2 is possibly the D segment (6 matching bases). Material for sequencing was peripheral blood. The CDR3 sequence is CAISEPRGKETQYF. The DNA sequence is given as TGTGCCATCAGTGAGCCCCGGGGGAAGGAGACCCAGTACTTC.